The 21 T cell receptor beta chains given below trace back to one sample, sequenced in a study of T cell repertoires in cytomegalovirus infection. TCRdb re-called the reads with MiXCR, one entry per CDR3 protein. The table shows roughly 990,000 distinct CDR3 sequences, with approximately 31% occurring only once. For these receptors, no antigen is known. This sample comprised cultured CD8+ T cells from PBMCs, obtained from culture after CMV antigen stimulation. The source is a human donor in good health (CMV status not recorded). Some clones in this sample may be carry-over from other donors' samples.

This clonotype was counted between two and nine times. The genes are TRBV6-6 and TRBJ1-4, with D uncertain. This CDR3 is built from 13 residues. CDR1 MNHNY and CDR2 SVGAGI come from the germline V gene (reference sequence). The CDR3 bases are TGTGCAGAACGAGGCAGGCCTAATGAAAAACTGTTTTTT. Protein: CAERGRPNEKLFF.

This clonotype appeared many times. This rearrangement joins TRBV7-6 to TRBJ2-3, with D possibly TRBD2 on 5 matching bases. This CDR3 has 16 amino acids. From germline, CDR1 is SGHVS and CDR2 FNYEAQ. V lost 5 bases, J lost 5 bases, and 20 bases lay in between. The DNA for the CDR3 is TGTGCCAGCAGCCCACAGACACTATCGGGGAGAGATACGCAGTATTTT. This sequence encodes CASSPQTLSGRDTQYF.

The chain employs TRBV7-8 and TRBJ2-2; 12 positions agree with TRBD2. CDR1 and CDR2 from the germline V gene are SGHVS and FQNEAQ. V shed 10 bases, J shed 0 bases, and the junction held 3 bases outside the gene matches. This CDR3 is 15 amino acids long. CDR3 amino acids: CATSSGGANTGELFF. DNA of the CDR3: TGTGCCACCTCTAGCGGGGGGGCGAACACCGGGGAGCTGTTTTTT.

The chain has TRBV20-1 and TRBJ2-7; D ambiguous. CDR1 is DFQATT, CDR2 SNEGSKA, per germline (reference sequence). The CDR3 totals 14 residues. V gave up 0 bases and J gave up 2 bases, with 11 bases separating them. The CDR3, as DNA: TGCAGTGCTAGAGACGCAGAGATAGCCTACGAGCAGTACTTC. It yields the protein CSARDAEIAYEQYF.

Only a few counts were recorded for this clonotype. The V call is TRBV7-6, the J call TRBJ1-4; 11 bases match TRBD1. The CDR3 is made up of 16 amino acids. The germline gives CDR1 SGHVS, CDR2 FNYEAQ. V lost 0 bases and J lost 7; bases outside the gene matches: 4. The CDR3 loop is CASSLAWGTGGEKLFF. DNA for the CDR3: TGTGCCAGCAGCTTAGCCTGGGGGACAGGGGGTGAAAAACTGTTTTTT.

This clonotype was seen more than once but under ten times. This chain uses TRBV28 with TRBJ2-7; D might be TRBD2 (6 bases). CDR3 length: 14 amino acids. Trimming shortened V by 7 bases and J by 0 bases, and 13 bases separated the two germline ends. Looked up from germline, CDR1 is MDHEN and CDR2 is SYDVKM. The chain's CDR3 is CASTPGGYSYEQYF. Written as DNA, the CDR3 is TGTGCCAGCACGCCCGGGGGTTACTCCTACGAGCAGTACTTC. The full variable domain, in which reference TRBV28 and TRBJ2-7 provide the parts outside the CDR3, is DVKVTQSSRYLVKRTGEKVFLECVQDMDHENMFWYRQDPGLGLRLIYFSYDVKMKEKGDIPEGYSVSREKKERFSLILESASTNQTSMYLCASTPGGYSYEQYFGPGTRLTVT.

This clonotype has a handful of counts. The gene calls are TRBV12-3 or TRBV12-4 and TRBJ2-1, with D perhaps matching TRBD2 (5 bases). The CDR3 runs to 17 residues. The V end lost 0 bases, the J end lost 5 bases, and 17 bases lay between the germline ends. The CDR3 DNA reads TGTGCCAGCAGTTTAGCATCCGGACTGGGTAAAAACAATGAGCAGTTCTTC. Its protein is CASSLASGLGKNNEQFF.

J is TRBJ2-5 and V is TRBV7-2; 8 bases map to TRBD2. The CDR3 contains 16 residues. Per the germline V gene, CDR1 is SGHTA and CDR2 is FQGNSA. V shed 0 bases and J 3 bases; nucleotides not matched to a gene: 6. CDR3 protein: CASSLAGRGGEETQYF. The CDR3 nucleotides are TGTGCCAGCAGCTTAGCGGGTCGGGGGGGCGAAGAGACCCAGTACTTC.

CDR3 amino acids: CASSIGGESGAFF. The CDR3 region has the DNA TGTGCCAGTAGTATAGGCGGGGAGAGTGGAGCTTTCTTT. This chain connects TRBV19 to TRBJ1-1; D gene uncertain. CDR1 LNHDA and CDR2 SQIVND come from the germline V gene (reference sequence). The CDR3 sequence is 13 residues long. V shed 1 base and J shed 10 bases, with 13 bases lying between them.

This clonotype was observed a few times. CDR3 residues: CASSSWDKLNTGELFF. The CDR3, as DNA: TGTGCCAGCAGTTCCTGGGACAAACTTAACACCGGGGAGCTGTTTTTT. The V gene is TRBV5-5, the J gene TRBJ2-2, with a possible D match to TRBD1 (6 bases). V lost 5 bases to trimming and J lost 2 bases, with 16 bases between them. The CDR3 consists of 16 residues. CDR1 and CDR2 from the germline V gene are SGHKS and YYEKEE (reference sequence). The full variable domain, with the rest looked up from reference TRBV5-5 and TRBJ2-2, is DAGVTQSPTHLIKTRGQQVTLRCSPISGHKSVSWYQQVLGQGPQFIFQYYEKEERGRGNFPDRFSARQFPNYSSELNVNALLLGDSALYLCASSSWDKLNTGELFFGEGSRLTVL.

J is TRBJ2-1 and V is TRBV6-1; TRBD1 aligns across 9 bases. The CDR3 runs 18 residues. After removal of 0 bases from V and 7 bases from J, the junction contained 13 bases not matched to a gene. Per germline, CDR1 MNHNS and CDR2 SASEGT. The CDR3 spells CASSEATPADRGKNEQFF. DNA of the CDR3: TGTGCCAGCAGTGAAGCGACACCGGCGGACAGGGGCAAAAATGAGCAGTTCTTC.

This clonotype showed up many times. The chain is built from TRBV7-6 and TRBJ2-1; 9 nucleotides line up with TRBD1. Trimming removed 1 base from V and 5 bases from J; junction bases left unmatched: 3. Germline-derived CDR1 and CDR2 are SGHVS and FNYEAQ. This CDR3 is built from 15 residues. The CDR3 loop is CASSLVRTGDNEQFF. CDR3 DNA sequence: TGTGCCAGCAGCTTAGTGAGGACAGGGGACAATGAGCAGTTCTTC.

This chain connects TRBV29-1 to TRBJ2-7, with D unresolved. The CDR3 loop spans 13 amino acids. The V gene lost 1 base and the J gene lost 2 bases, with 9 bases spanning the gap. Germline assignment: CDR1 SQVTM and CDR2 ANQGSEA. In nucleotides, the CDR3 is TGCAGCGTTGAAGTCGACCTACCCTACGAGCAGTACTTC. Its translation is CSVEVDLPYEQYF.

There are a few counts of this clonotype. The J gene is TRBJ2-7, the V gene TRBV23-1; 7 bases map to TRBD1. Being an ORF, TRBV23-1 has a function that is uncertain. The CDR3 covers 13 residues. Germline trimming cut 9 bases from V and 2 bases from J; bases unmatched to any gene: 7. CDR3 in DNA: TGCGCCAGAGGGACAGCCTCAACCTACGAGCAGTACGTC. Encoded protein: CARGTASTYEQYV.

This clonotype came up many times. The CDR3 is CASSLGTVQETQYF. The DNA for the CDR3 is TGTGCCAGCAGCCTCGGGACCGTTCAAGAGACCCAGTACTTC. This chain links TRBV6-2 or TRBV6-3 with TRBJ2-5; tentatively, D is TRBD1 or TRBD2 (5 bases each). Trimming pared 6 bases from V and 2 bases from J, leaving 13 bases between. Looked up from germline, CDR1 is MNHEY and CDR2 is SVGEGT. The CDR3 has 14 residues.

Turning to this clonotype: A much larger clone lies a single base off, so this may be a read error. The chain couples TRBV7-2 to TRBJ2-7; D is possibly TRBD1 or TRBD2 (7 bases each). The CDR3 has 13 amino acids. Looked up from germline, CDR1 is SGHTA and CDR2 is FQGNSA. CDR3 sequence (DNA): TGTGCCAGCAGCCATACAGGGGACTACGATCAGTACGTC. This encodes CASSHTGDYDQYV.

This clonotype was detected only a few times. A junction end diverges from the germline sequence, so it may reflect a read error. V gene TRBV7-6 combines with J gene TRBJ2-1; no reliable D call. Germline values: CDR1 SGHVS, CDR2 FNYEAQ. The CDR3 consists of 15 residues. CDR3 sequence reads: CASSVASLSYNEQFF. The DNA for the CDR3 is TGTGCCAGCAGCGTAGCTTCTCTCTCCTACAATGAGCAGTTCTTC.

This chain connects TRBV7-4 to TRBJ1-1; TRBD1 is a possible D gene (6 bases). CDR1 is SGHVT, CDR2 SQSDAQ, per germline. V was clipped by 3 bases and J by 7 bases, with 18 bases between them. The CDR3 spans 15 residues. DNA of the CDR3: TGTGCCAGCAGCTTTCTTCCCACAGGGACCATTGAAGCTTTCTTT. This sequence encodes CASSFLPTGTIEAFF.

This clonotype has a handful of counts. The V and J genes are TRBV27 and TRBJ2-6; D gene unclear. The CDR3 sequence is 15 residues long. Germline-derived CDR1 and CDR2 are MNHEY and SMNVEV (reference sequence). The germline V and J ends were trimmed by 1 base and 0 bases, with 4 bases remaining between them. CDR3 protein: CASSLWASGANVLTF. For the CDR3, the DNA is TGTGCCAGCAGTTTATGGGCCTCTGGGGCCAACGTCCTGACTTTC.

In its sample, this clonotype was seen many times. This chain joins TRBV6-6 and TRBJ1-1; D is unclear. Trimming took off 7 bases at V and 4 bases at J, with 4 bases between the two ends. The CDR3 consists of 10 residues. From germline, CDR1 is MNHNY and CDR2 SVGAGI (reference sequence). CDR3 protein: CASTGTEAFF. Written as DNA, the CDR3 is TGTGCCAGCACGGGCACTGAAGCTTTCTTT.

The chain's CDR3 is CASSQDRLNEQFF. The CDR3 DNA reads as TGCGCCAGCAGCCAAGATAGGTTGAATGAGCAGTTCTTC. The genes are TRBV4-3 and TRBJ2-1; D call uncertain. This CDR3 has 13 amino acids. Germline V CDR1 and CDR2: LGHNA, YSLEER. Trimming took 0 bases from V and 7 from J, leaving 7 bases between them.